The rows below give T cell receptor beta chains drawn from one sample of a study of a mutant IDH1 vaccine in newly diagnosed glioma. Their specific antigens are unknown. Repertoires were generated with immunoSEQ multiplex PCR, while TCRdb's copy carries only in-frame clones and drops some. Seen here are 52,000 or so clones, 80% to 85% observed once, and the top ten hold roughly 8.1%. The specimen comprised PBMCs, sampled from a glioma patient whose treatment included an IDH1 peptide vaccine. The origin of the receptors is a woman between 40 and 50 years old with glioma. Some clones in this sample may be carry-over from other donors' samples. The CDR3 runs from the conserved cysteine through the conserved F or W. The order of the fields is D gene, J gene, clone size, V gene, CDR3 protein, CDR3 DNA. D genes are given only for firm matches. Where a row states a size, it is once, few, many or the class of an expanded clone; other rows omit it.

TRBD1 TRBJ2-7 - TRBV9 CASSLGGQDASYEQYF TGTGCCAGCAGCCTAGGGGGACAGGACGCTTCCTACGAGCAGTACTTC
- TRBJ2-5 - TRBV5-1 CASSLGPTVVETQYF TGCGCCAGCAGCTTGGGACCGACAGTGGTGGAGACCCAGTACTTC
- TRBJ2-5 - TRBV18 CASSPPRRVGGQETQYF TGTGCCAGCTCACCCCCCCGACGGGTTGGGGGCCAAGAGACCCAGTACTTC
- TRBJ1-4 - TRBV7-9 CASSARRDLGEKLFF TGTGCCAGCAGCGCGCGCAGGGATTTGGGGGAAAAACTGTTTTTT
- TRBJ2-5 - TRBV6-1 CASSEALTGVRETQYF TGTGCCAGCAGTGAAGCGCTTACGGGGGTGAGGGAGACCCAGTACTTC
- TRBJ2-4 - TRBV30 CAWAPGRGLNIQYF TGTGCCTGGGCCCCTGGGCGGGGACTGAACATTCAGTACTTC
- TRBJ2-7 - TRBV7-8 CASSPVGSYEQYF TGTGCCAGCAGCCCCGTGGGGTCCTACGAGCAGTACTTC
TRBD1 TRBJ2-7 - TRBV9 CASSARTGLHEQYF TGTGCCAGCAGCGCCCGGACAGGACTCCACGAGCAGTACTTC
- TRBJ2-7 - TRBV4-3 CASSQDRQGRNEQYF TGCGCCAGCAGCCAAGACAGGCAGGGGCGAAACGAGCAGTACTTC
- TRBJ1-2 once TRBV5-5 CASSSSTSQGYGYTF TGTGCCAGCAGCTCATCAACATCGCAAGGATATGGCTACACCTTC
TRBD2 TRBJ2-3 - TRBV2 CASSEMASGGTDTQYF TGTGCCAGCAGTGAAATGGCCAGCGGGGGCACAGATACGCAGTATTTT
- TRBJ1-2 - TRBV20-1 CRAWGVYGYTF TGCAGGGCCTGGGGGGTTTATGGCTACACCTTC
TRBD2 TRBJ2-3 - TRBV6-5 CASSRGGAQDTQYF TGTGCCAGCAGCCGCGGGGGGGCCCAAGATACGCAGTATTTT
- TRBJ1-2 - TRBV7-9 CASSFGLGADYGYTF TGTGCCAGCAGCTTTGGGCTGGGGGCGGACTATGGCTACACCTTC
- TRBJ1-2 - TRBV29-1 CSVEQGAQGYTF TGCAGCGTTGAACAGGGAGCCCAGGGGTACACCTTC
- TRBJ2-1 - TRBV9 CASSVVAGQYNEQFF TGTGCCAGCAGCGTAGTAGCGGGACAGTACAATGAGCAGTTCTTC
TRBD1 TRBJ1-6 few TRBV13 CASLDRRDYNSPLHF TGTGCCAGCCTGGACAGGAGGGACTATAATTCACCCCTCCACTTT
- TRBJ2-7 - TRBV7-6 CASSKQDGSSYEQYF TGTGCCAGCAGCAAACAGGACGGGAGCTCCTACGAGCAGTACTTC
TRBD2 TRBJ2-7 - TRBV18 CASSRGEGYEQYF TGTGCCAGCTCAAGAGGGGAGGGCTACGAGCAGTACTTC
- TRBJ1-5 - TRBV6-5 CASSSVNGQPQHF TGTGCCAGCAGTTCAGTCAACGGACAGCCCCAGCATTTT
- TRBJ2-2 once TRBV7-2 CASSAGRRIITGELFF TGTGCCAGCAGCGCCGGGCGTCGAATAATCACCGGGGAGCTGTTTTTT
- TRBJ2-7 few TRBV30 CAWSVLGSSQYF TGTGCCTGGAGTGTGTTGGGGAGTTCGCAGTACTTC
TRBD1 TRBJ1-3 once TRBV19 CASSGKDRVYGNTIYF TGTGCCAGTAGTGGGAAGGACAGGGTATACGGAAACACCATATATTTT
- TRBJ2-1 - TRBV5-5 CASSLLTAREDEQFF TGTGCCAGCAGTCTGTTGACAGCCAGGGAGGATGAGCAGTTCTTC
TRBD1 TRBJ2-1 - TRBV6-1 CASERGTGVYNEQFF TGTGCCAGCGAGCGTGGGACAGGAGTATACAATGAGCAGTTCTTC
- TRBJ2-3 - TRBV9 CASSVEGGTLTDTQYF TGTGCCAGCAGCGTAGAGGGGGGTACCCTCACGGATACGCAGTATTTT
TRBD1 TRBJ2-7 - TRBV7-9 CASSWTGGLNEQYF TGTGCCAGCAGCTGGACAGGGGGATTGAACGAGCAGTACTTC
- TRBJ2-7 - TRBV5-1 CASTWRGPGYEQYF TGCGCCAGCACTTGGAGGGGCCCTGGATACGAGCAGTACTTC
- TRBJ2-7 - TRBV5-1 CASSLGQSGQYF TGCGCCAGCAGCTTGGGACAGTCAGGGCAGTACTTC
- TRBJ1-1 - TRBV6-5 CASSQFTEAFF TGTGCCAGCAGTCAATTCACTGAAGCTTTCTTT
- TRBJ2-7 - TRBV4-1 CASSQDHGGGTYEQYF TGCGCCAGCAGCCAAGATCATGGAGGGGGGACCTACGAGCAGTACTTC
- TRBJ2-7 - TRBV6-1 CASRGLRETYEQYF TGTGCCAGCAGGGGACTGCGAGAAACCTACGAGCAGTACTTC
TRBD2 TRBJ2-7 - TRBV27 CASSLLTSGVSYEQYF TGTGCCAGCAGTCTTCTAACTAGCGGGGTCTCCTACGAGCAGTACTTC
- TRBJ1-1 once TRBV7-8 CASSLEGSGWNTEAFF TGTGCCAGCAGCTTAGAGGGGTCGGGGTGGAACACTGAAGCTTTCTTT
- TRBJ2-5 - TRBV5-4 CASSPGTIQETQYF TGTGCCAGCAGCCCCGGGACCATCCAAGAGACCCAGTACTTC
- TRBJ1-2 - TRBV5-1 CASSLGQTYGYTF TGCGCCAGCAGCTTGGGACAGACCTATGGCTACACCTTC
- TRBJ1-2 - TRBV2 CASKGRNGYTF TGTGCCAGCAAGGGGCGGAATGGCTACACCTTC